This T cell receptor (beta chain) was found in a study of T cell repertoires in ileal Crohn's disease. Study at large: At surgery, more than 30% of patients smoked, with median disease duration about eight years. About half of patients got postoperative therapy: around 10 thiopurines, approximately 18 anti-TNF.

Patients were adults with ileal or ileocolonic Crohn's disease needing resection. Sequenced by immunoSEQ multiplex PCR; TCRdb stores in-frame clones only, minus some. The table shows fewer than 4,500 clones, with roughly 80% occurring only once. This receptor was taken from an adult with Crohn's disease. Input material: ileal tissue.

CDR3 in DNA: TGTGCCAGCAGCTCGGACAGGGACACTGAAGCTTTCTTT. It is translated as CASSSDRDTEAFF. The genes are TRBV5-5 and TRBJ1-1; TRBD1 agrees at 8 bases. The V and J ends lost 3 bases and 3 bases, in that order; junction bases with no gene match: 1. This CDR3 has 13 residues. Per germline, CDR1 SGHKS and CDR2 YYEKEE (reference sequence).